These 27 T cell receptor beta chains came from one sample sequenced in a study of blood T cell repertoires in COVID-19. TCRdb keeps only in-frame clones here, not all; method: immunoSEQ multiplex PCR. The table includes around 80,000 clones, 70% to 85% detected once. Sequenced material: peripheral blood. Receptors were obtained from a middle-aged man with active or convalescent COVID-19.

This clone was counted between two and nine times. The chain recombines TRBV6-5 with TRBJ2-7; tentative D call: TRBD2 (6 bases). The CDR3 totals 14 residues. CDR1 and CDR2 from the germline V gene are MNHEY and SVGAGI. Trimming shortened V by 4 bases and J by 1 base, and 11 bases separated the two germline ends. The DNA of the CDR3 is TGTGCCAGCAGTTCGGTAGGGACTTCCTACGAGCAGTACTTC. Its protein product is CASSSVGTSYEQYF.

This clone occurred once. The CDR3, as DNA: TGTGCCAGCAGCATCGGGACAGGGGGGAATGAAAAACTGTTTTTT. Translating gives CASSIGTGGNEKLFF. The chain carries TRBV7-9 and TRBJ1-4, with 11 bases identical to TRBD1. The CDR3 covers 15 residues. The trim removed 5 bases at V and 5 bases at J, leaving 4 bases unmatched. Looked up from germline, CDR1 is SEHNR and CDR2 is FQNEAQ (reference sequence).

This clone appeared a few times. This chain uses TRBV19 with TRBJ2-7; 7 nucleotides agree with TRBD1. V was clipped by 3 bases and J by 2 bases; unmatched bases: 1. The CDR3 has 13 amino acids. Germline CDR1 reads LNHDA; CDR2 reads SQIVND (reference sequence). CDR3 sequence: CASSIDRAYEQYF. In DNA, the CDR3 is TGTGCCAGTAGTATCGACAGGGCCTACGAGCAGTACTTC.

The chain links TRBV11-2 to TRBJ2-7; 7 bases are a match to TRBD2. V was pared by 3 bases and J by 4 bases, with 3 bases of the junction left unmatched. The CDR3 loop spans 13 amino acids. CDR1 and CDR2 from the germline V gene are SGHAT and FQNNGV. The CDR3 nucleotides read TGTGCCAGCAGCTTTGGGACTAATTACGAGCAGTACTTC. This gives the protein CASSFGTNYEQYF.

This clone was seen a few times. The chain combines TRBV25-1 with TRBJ2-1; a possible D gene is TRBD2 (6 bases). The CDR3 has 14 residues. Per germline, CDR1 MGHDK and CDR2 SYGVNS. V shed 2 bases and J shed 8 bases, with 13 bases lying between them. This CDR3 reads CASSEPSWRDEQFF. As DNA, the CDR3 is TGTGCCAGCAGTGAACCTTCATGGAGGGATGAGCAGTTCTTC.

At least ten counts were recorded for this clone. In the same sample, other DNA sequences code for this CDR3. The chain recombines TRBV19 with TRBJ1-1; a weak D match, TRBD1 (6 bases). The CDR3 totals 13 residues. Germline CDR1 is LNHDA and CDR2 is SQIVND (reference sequence). Trimming took 6 bases from V and 1 from J, leaving 9 bases between them. CDR3 bases: TGTGCCAGTAGCGTCAGGGGGAACACTGAAGCTTTCTTT. It encodes CASSVRGNTEAFF.

The CDR3 DNA sequence: TGTGCCACCATGGACAGTACCTACGAGCAGTACTTC. This translates into CATMDSTYEQYF. The V and J genes are TRBV6-1 and TRBJ2-7; possible D gene TRBD1, 6 bases. Germline-derived CDR1 and CDR2 are MNHNS and SASEGT. V was cut by 10 bases and J by 2 bases, with 12 bases left in between. The CDR3 totals 12 residues.

This chain joins TRBV7-3 and TRBJ2-5; 9 bases align to TRBD2. Germline V lookup: CDR1 SGHTA, CDR2 FQGTGA. The CDR3 spans 18 residues. J gave up 4 bases and V 4 bases, and 16 bases lay outside the gene matches. The chain's CDR3 is CASSSSGGIAGERETQYF. As DNA, the CDR3 is TGTGCCAGCAGCTCCTCCGGAGGGATAGCGGGGGAAAGAGAGACCCAGTACTTC.

The chain carries TRBV27 and TRBJ2-1, with TRBD2 matching over 9 bases. CDR1 and CDR2 from the germline V gene are MNHEY and SMNVEV (reference sequence). Trimming removed 5 bases from V and 0 bases from J; junction bases left unmatched: 5. The CDR3 length is 16 residues. The CDR3 DNA reads as TGTGCCAGCAGTCTCGGGACTAGCACCTCCTACAATGAGCAGTTCTTC. It codes for CASSLGTSTSYNEQFF.

The chain recombines TRBV7-6 with TRBJ1-4; TRBD1 aligns across 7 bases. Germline trimming cut 4 bases from V and 7 bases from J; bases unmatched to any gene: 15. The germline V gene encodes CDR1 SGHVS and CDR2 FNYEAQ. The CDR3 loop spans 17 amino acids. The chain's CDR3 is CASSSLGYRGRSEKLFF. DNA for the CDR3: TGTGCCAGCAGCTCCCTAGGTTATAGGGGGCGAAGTGAAAAACTGTTTTTT.

V and J are TRBV5-1 and TRBJ2-5, with 9 bases lining up with TRBD2. Germline trimming cut 2 bases from V and 3 bases from J; bases unmatched to any gene: 8. Germline values: CDR1 SGHRS, CDR2 YFSETQ. This CDR3 region has 16 residues. CDR3 region: CASSFLSLAGKETQYF. The CDR3 bases are TGCGCCAGCAGCTTTCTGTCGCTAGCGGGAAAAGAGACCCAGTACTTC.

The chain is built from TRBV5-4 and TRBJ2-3, with TRBD1 matching over 8 bases. With V trimmed by 0 bases and J by 6 bases, 6 bases remained unmatched. In germline, CDR1 is SGHNT, CDR2 YYREEE (reference sequence). The CDR3 runs to 15 residues. The chain's CDR3 is CASSLGTGTWDTQYF. The CDR3 region has the DNA TGTGCCAGCAGCTTGGGGACAGGGACGTGGGATACGCAGTATTTT.

The V gene is TRBV3-1 (or the pseudogene TRBV3-2), the J gene TRBJ2-3; D is perhaps TRBD1 (6 bases). Trimming pared 7 bases from V and 3 bases from J, leaving 11 bases between. The CDR3 runs 13 residues. The germline gives CDR1 LGHDT, CDR2 YNNKEL (reference sequence). CDR3 protein: CASTRTVTDTQYF. The CDR3 DNA reads as TGTGCCAGCACCCGGACAGTGACAGATACGCAGTATTTT.

This clone was seen a single time. The V and J genes are TRBV7-3 and TRBJ1-4; tentatively, D is TRBD1 (6 bases). CDR1 is SGHTA, CDR2 FQGTGA, per germline. The CDR3 is 12 residues long. The V end lost 5 bases, the J end lost 10 bases, and 11 bases lay between the germline ends. DNA of the CDR3: TGTGCCAGCAGCATCCACAGGGCAAAACTGTTTTTT. This sequence encodes CASSIHRAKLFF.

V gene TRBV19 combines with J gene TRBJ1-2; D remains ambiguous. The CDR3 length is 14 residues. V shed 3 bases and J shed 6 bases, with 14 bases lying between them. CDR1 is LNHDA and CDR2 is SQIVND in the germline V gene (reference sequence). The DNA of the CDR3 is TGTGCCAGTAGTATCCATCTGGCCCGGGATGGCTACACCTTC. Protein sequence: CASSIHLARDGYTF. Full variable domain (remainder filled in from reference TRBV19 and TRBJ1-2): DGGITQSPKYLFRKEGQNVTLSCEQNLNHDAMYWYRQDPGQGLRLIYYSQIVNDFQKGDIAEGYSVSREKKESFPLTVTSAQKNPTAFYLCASSIHLARDGYTFGSGTRLTVV.

The chain recombines TRBV28 with TRBJ1-1; unclear D gene. V shed 2 bases and J shed 5 bases, with 15 bases lying between them. Germline V gives CDR1 MDHEN, CDR2 SYDVKM. This CDR3 spans 15 amino acids. DNA of the CDR3: TGTGCCAGCAGTTTAAGATGGCCCCGAGGAACTGAAGCTTTCTTT. This translates into CASSLRWPRGTEAFF.

The chain has TRBV6-5 and TRBJ2-3; TRBD1 aligns across 8 bases. The germline gives CDR1 MNHEY, CDR2 SVGAGI. V trimming: 6 bases; J trimming: 1 base; junction bases outside the gene matches: 3. The CDR3 loop spans 14 amino acids. CDR3 loop: CASRTTGGTDTQYF. The CDR3 coding sequence is TGTGCCAGCAGGACGACAGGGGGCACAGATACGCAGTATTTT.

The chain uses TRBV10-3 and TRBJ2-7, with 7 nucleotides matching TRBD1. The germline CDR1 and CDR2 sequences are ENHRY and SYGVKD. The ends lost 8 bases at V and 0 bases at J; junction bases unmatched: 7. This CDR3 spans 14 amino acids. Here the CDR3 DNA reads TGTGCCATCGCTACGGACAGGAGCTCCTACGAGCAGTACTTC. This sequence encodes CAIATDRSSYEQYF.

This clone has a handful of counts. The same CDR3 can be traced to other DNA sequences in this sample. The rearrangement uses TRBV9 and TRBJ2-3, with D possibly matching TRBD2 (6 bases). Germline V gives CDR1 SGDLS, CDR2 YYNGEE. The CDR3 length is 16 residues. V lost 0 bases to trimming and J lost 3 bases, with 14 bases between them. CDR3 residues: CASSVGSGRSTDTQYF. In nucleotides, the CDR3 is TGTGCCAGCAGCGTAGGCTCGGGGAGGAGTACAGATACGCAGTATTTT.

The chain is built from TRBV7-9 and TRBJ1-6; D not certain. Germline CDR1 and CDR2: SEHNR and FQNEAQ (reference sequence). The length of the CDR3 is 12 residues. V gave up 5 bases and J gave up 10 bases, with 9 bases separating them. The CDR3 DNA is TGTGCCAGCAGCCAGGCCAACTCACCCCTCCACTTT. Translation: CASSQANSPLHF.

This chain joins TRBV6-5 and TRBJ1-2; D might be TRBD1 (5 bases). There are 13 residues in the CDR3. Germline CDR1 MNHEY, CDR2 SVGAGI. Trimming shortened V by 2 bases and J by 3 bases, and 7 bases separated the two germline ends. CDR3 amino acids: CASSYPGYYGYTF. The CDR3 DNA reads TGTGCCAGCAGTTACCCAGGGTACTATGGCTACACCTTC.

Comment on this clone: Other DNA sequences in the same sample also yield this CDR3. The V gene is TRBV12-2, the J gene TRBJ2-1; TRBD2 was called by the table and not checked on the DNA. TRBV12-2 counts as a pseudogene. The length of the CDR3 is 18 residues. CDR3 DNA sequence: TGTGCAAGTCGCTCACCCCCCCCGGGACTAGACGCGGGCAATGAGCAGTTCTTC. Residues: CASRSPPPGLDAGNEQFF.

The chain joins TRBV7-2 to TRBJ2-5; TRBD2 matches at 11 bases. V dropped 1 base and J dropped 7; count of bases not matched to a gene: 8. Germline CDR1 is SGHTA and CDR2 is FQGNSA. CDR3 size: 16 residues. This CDR3 reads CASSLDTSGGTRTQYF. CDR3 in DNA: TGTGCCAGCAGCTTAGATACTAGCGGGGGTACTAGGACCCAGTACTTC.

This clone was counted ten times or more. The V and J genes are TRBV5-5 and TRBJ1-5; D possibly corresponds to TRBD1 (5 bases). Between the trimmed V and J ends, which lost 2 bases and 6 bases, there was a span of 12 bases. Germline assignment: CDR1 SGHKS and CDR2 YYEKEE (reference sequence). The CDR3 extends over 14 amino acids. CDR3 sequence (DNA): TGTGCCAGCAGCTTTTTGGGGCTTGGTCAGCCCCAGCATTTT. Translation gives CASSFLGLGQPQHF.

The gene calls are TRBV7-3 and TRBJ2-3, with D possibly matching TRBD2 (5 bases). This CDR3 is 14 amino acids long. The germline gives CDR1 SGHTA, CDR2 FQGTGA. The V and J ends lost 4 bases and 3 bases respectively, with 11 bases between them. The CDR3 region is CASSSTPGTDTQYF. DNA for the CDR3: TGTGCCAGCAGCTCCACTCCGGGAACAGATACGCAGTATTTT. The variable domain in full, completed from reference TRBV7-3 and TRBJ2-3, reads GAGVSQTPSNKVTEKGKYVELRCDPISGHTALYWYRQSLGQGPEFLIYFQGTGAADDSGLPNDRFFAVRPEGSVSTLKIQRTERGDSAVYLCASSSTPGTDTQYFGPGTRLTVL.

V is TRBV19 and J is TRBJ1-1; tentatively, D is TRBD1 (6 bases). This CDR3 has 14 residues. Deletions cut 6 bases from V and 0 bases from J, with 11 bases between. From germline, CDR1 is LNHDA and CDR2 SQIVND (reference sequence). The CDR3 bases are TGTGCCAGTAGGACGGACAGCATGAACACTGAAGCTTTCTTT. Protein: CASRTDSMNTEAFF.

This chain links TRBV3-1 (or the pseudogene TRBV3-2) with TRBJ2-1, with a possible D match to TRBD2 (7 bases). The CDR3 covers 15 residues. From germline, CDR1 is LGHDT and CDR2 YNNKEL (reference sequence). V lost 4 bases, J lost 7 bases, and 17 bases lay in between. CDR3 in DNA: TGTGCCAGCAGCCCCTGGCAGGGGAGGGGGAATGAGCAGTTCTTC. Protein product: CASSPWQGRGNEQFF.